The 7 T cell receptor beta chains below come from one sample, sequenced in a study of neurological immune-mediated disorders. TCRdb redid the calling of the 5' RACE reads with MiXCR, one entry per CDR3 protein. Of under 45,000 distinct CDR3 sequences in the sample, about 14% were seen once. Material for sequencing was CD4+ T cells from blood. The receptors derive from a woman in her sixties with HTLV-1-associated myelopathy (HAM/TSP).

This clonotype was seen at least ten times. The chain uses TRBV5-1 and TRBJ2-7; weak D call: TRBD1 (5 bases). Germline V gene lookup returns CDR1 SGHRS and CDR2 YFSETQ. The CDR3 sequence is 13 residues long. V lost 3 bases and J 3 bases, leaving 10 bases between the germline ends. CDR3 sequence: CASSSDTNYEQYF. The CDR3 coding sequence is TGCGCCAGCAGCTCGGACACAAACTACGAGCAGTACTTC. The variable domain in full, completed from reference TRBV5-1 and TRBJ2-7, reads KAGVTQTPRYLIKTRGQQVTLSCSPISGHRSVSWYQQTPGQGLQFLFEYFSETQRNKGNFPGRFSGRQFSNSRSEMNVSTLELGDSALYLCASSSDTNYEQYFGPGTRLTVT.

This clonotype was seen a few times. The chain joins TRBV30 to TRBJ1-6; maybe TRBD1 (5 bases). The CDR3 is 14 amino acids. Germline V gene lookup returns CDR1 GTSNPN and CDR2 SVGIG (reference sequence). V shed 4 bases and J shed 6 bases, with 13 bases lying between them. The CDR3 sequence: CAWTSGAINSPLHF. DNA of the CDR3: TGTGCCTGGACCTCTGGGGCCATTAATTCACCCCTCCACTTT.

This clonotype was recorded at least ten times. The chain couples TRBV3-1 to TRBJ2-3; TRBD1 or TRBD2 may be the D gene (6 bases each). Trimming left V 1 base short and J 6 bases short, with 11 bases between. CDR3 size: 14 residues. Germline assignment: CDR1 LGHDT and CDR2 YNNKEL (reference sequence). The CDR3 DNA reads as TGTGCCAGCAGCCAAGTGAGGGGGGTCGATACGCAGTATTTT. It is translated as CASSQVRGVDTQYF.

This clonotype was recorded at least ten times. The CDR3 sequence is CASNKGLVNEQFF. The CDR3 DNA reads TGTGCCAGCAATAAGGGCCTCGTCAATGAGCAGTTCTTC. The J gene is TRBJ2-1, the V gene TRBV2; D is unclear. Germline V gives CDR1 SNHLY, CDR2 FYNNEI. The length of the CDR3 is 13 residues. Trimming removed 7 bases at V and 6 bases at J, with 13 bases between. The variable domain in full, with the rest retrieved from reference TRBV2 and TRBJ2-1, is EPEVTQTPSHQVTQMGQEVILRCVPISNHLYFYWYRQILGQKVEFLVSFYNNEISEKSEIFDDQFSVERPDGSNFTLKIRSTKLEDSAMYFCASNKGLVNEQFFGPGTRLTVL.

This clonotype was detected many times. This chain joins TRBV20-1 and TRBJ2-4; D may be TRBD1 or TRBD2 (5 bases each). CDR3 length: 16 residues. Germline V gives CDR1 DFQATT, CDR2 SNEGSKA (reference sequence). Trimming took 0 bases from V and 2 from J, leaving 14 bases between them. The CDR3 DNA follows: TGCAGTGCTAGAGATATGGGGGTGTCTACCAAAAACATTCAGTACTTC. It specifies CSARDMGVSTKNIQYF.

At least ten counts were recorded for this clonotype. The chain uses TRBV29-1 and TRBJ2-5; maybe TRBD2 (6 bases). Trimming shortened V by 6 bases and J by 2 bases, and 13 bases separated the two germline ends. CDR1 SQVTM and CDR2 ANQGSEA come from the germline V gene. There are 13 residues in the CDR3. The CDR3: CSVAGWGQETQYF. CDR3 nucleotide sequence: TGCAGCGTCGCGGGATGGGGGCAAGAGACCCAGTACTTC.

The sample holds a few counts of this clonotype. This could be a read error, since a much larger clone is one nucleotide away. The rearrangement uses TRBV6-6 and TRBJ2-7, with D possibly matching TRBD1 (5 bases). The length of the CDR3 is 14 residues. Germline lookup yields CDR1 MNHNY and CDR2 SVGAGI (reference sequence). DNA for the CDR3: TGTGCCAGCAGGCTCCAGGGATCCCACTACGAGAAGTACTTC. Translation: CASRLQGSHYEKYF.